Below are 17 T cell receptor beta chains sequenced from a single sample in a study of blood T cell repertoires in COVID-19. Libraries were prepared by immunoSEQ multiplex PCR; TCRdb keeps only in-frame clonotypes and omits some of them. The sample gives a few hundred thousand clones, 90% of which show up once; approximately 2.9% is in the top ten. The sequenced sample was peripheral blood. Source of these receptors: a woman in her thirties with COVID-19, enrolled during active disease.

The CDR3, as DNA: TGCAGCGTTGACCTTCTTTCCGGGACAGTGAACACTGAAGCTTTCTTT. Translated: CSVDLLSGTVNTEAFF. The chain links TRBV29-1 to TRBJ1-1, with TRBD1 identical over 7 bases. CDR1 is SQVTM and CDR2 is ANQGSEA in the germline V gene. The junction had 10 bases not matched to a gene; V was cut back by 3 bases and J by 0 bases. The length of the CDR3 is 16 residues.

This chain connects TRBV6-6 to TRBJ1-5; TRBD1 agrees at 9 bases. Losses at the gene ends were 4 bases for V and 4 bases for J; bases not matched to a gene: 8. The CDR3 consists of 16 residues. Germline CDR1 and CDR2: MNHNY and SVGAGI (reference sequence). CDR3 amino acids: CASSSRDRVKNQPQHF. The CDR3 DNA sequence: TGTGCCAGCAGTTCCCGGGACAGGGTGAAGAATCAGCCCCAGCATTTT.

This clone appeared a single time. This sequence joins TRBV4-1 and TRBJ2-3; possible D gene TRBD2, 5 bases. Germline lookup yields CDR1 MGHRA and CDR2 YSYEKL. The CDR3 extends over 15 amino acids. V shed 0 bases and J shed 11 bases, with 18 bases lying between them. The CDR3 sequence is CASSQEGVGVLGQYF. The DNA of the CDR3 is TGCGCCAGCAGCCAAGAGGGAGTTGGGGTCCTCGGGCAGTATTTT.

CDR3 amino acids: CSSPGQSTDTQYF. The CDR3 bases are TGCAGCTCACCGGGACAGAGCACAGATACGCAGTATTTT. The chain joins TRBV29-1 to TRBJ2-3; 7 nucleotides line up with TRBD1. Germline CDR1 reads SQVTM; CDR2 reads ANQGSEA. V shed 8 bases and J 0 bases; nucleotides not matched to a gene: 5. The CDR3 runs to 13 residues.

J is TRBJ1-5 and V is TRBV12-3 or TRBV12-4, with a weak D call TRBD1 (5 bases). The CDR3 is made up of 13 amino acids. Deletions cut 8 bases from V and 7 bases from J, with 15 bases between. The DNA of the CDR3 is TGTGCCAGCTGGGAAGGGGTTGGCCAGCCCCAGCATTTT. Its protein is CASWEGVGQPQHF.

V usage is TRBV15 and J usage is TRBJ1-1; D not certain. V shed 0 bases and J shed 6 bases, with 14 bases lying between them. CDR1 and CDR2 from the germline V gene are LNHNV and YYDKDF (reference sequence). There are 15 residues in the CDR3. CDR3: CATSRDYNALAEAFF. The CDR3 DNA is TGTGCCACCAGCAGAGATTATAACGCTCTAGCTGAAGCTTTCTTT.

The sample holds one count of this clone. CDR3 amino acids: CASSISGLREKLFF. In DNA, the CDR3 is TGTGCCAGTAGTATCTCGGGTCTCCGCGAAAAACTGTTTTTT. The V gene is TRBV19, the J gene TRBJ1-4, with unresolved D. The germline V gene has CDR1 LNHDA and CDR2 SQIVND (reference sequence). The CDR3 length is 14 residues. V was trimmed by 3 bases and J by 8 bases, leaving 13 bases between them.

V usage is TRBV4-1 and J usage is TRBJ2-5; a possible D gene is TRBD1 (5 bases). Germline-derived CDR1 and CDR2 are MGHRA and YSYEKL. The CDR3 consists of 14 residues. Trimming shortened V by 1 base and J by 2 bases, and 8 bases separated the two germline ends. CDR3 DNA sequence: TGCGCCAGCAGCCAAGTGGGGCAGCAAGAGACCCAGTACTTC. Translating gives CASSQVGQQETQYF.

The chain recombines TRBV9 with TRBJ2-3; 7 nucleotides match TRBD2. This CDR3 region has 17 residues. V lost 4 bases and J lost 2; bases outside the gene matches: 13. Germline V gene lookup returns CDR1 SGDLS and CDR2 YYNGEE. The chain's CDR3 is CASSPGRDYLYTDTQYF. CDR3 coding DNA: TGTGCCAGCAGCCCCGGAAGGGACTACCTTTACACAGATACGCAGTATTTT.

The chain employs TRBV2 and TRBJ2-3; 8 nucleotides agree with TRBD1. Looked up from germline, CDR1 is SNHLY and CDR2 is FYNNEI. J lost 9 bases, V lost 6 bases, and 5 bases had no gene match. The CDR3 length is 12 residues. In DNA form, the CDR3 reads TGTGCCAGCAGGGTACGGACAGGGACGCAGTATTTT. Translation gives CASRVRTGTQYF.

V usage is TRBV7-8 and J usage is TRBJ2-7; tentatively, D is TRBD1 (6 bases). Deletions cut 5 bases from V and 2 bases from J, with 22 bases between. CDR3 size: 17 residues. Germline V lookup: CDR1 SGHVS, CDR2 FQNEAQ. The CDR3 nucleotides are TGTGCCAGCAGCCTTAAATCTCCGGGACAAGTCACCTACGAGCAGTACTTC. Protein product: CASSLKSPGQVTYEQYF.

This CDR3 is CASSFEGTELFF. CDR3 nucleotide sequence: TGCGCCAGCAGCTTCGAGGGCACGGAGCTGTTTTTT. V gene TRBV5-1 combines with J gene TRBJ2-2; D may be TRBD2 (5 bases). CDR1 is SGHRS, CDR2 YFSETQ, per germline. The CDR3 spans 12 residues. Trimming cost V 2 bases and J 10 bases, with 9 bases left between them.

The chain carries TRBV27 and TRBJ1-1; D might be TRBD1 (5 bases). CDR1 MNHEY and CDR2 SMNVEV come from the germline V gene (reference sequence). The V end lost 1 base, the J end lost 2 bases, and 5 bases lay between the germline ends. CDR3 length equals 13 residues. The CDR3 coding sequence is TGTGCCAGCAGTTTATGGACAAACACTGAAGCTTTCTTT. It translates to CASSLWTNTEAFF.

This rearrangement joins TRBV5-4 to TRBJ1-4; maybe TRBD1 (5 bases). Germline CDR1 is SGHNT and CDR2 is YYREEE (reference sequence). The CDR3 covers 15 residues. V lost 0 bases, J lost 4 bases, and 10 bases lay in between. CDR3 protein: CASSLDTGDNEKLFF. The CDR3 DNA reads as TGTGCCAGCAGCTTGGACACAGGTGATAATGAAAAACTGTTTTTT.

CDR3 sequence reads: CASSQSQGIYGYTF. The CDR3, as DNA: TGTGCCAGCAGCCAATCTCAGGGGATCTATGGCTACACCTTC. The rearrangement uses TRBV16 and TRBJ1-2, with D perhaps matching TRBD1 (6 bases). The CDR3 is 14 amino acids. Germline V gene sequence: CDR1 KGHSY, CDR2 FQNENV. Between the trimmed V and J ends, which lost 0 bases and 4 bases, there was a span of 9 bases.

This clone showed up just a few times. V usage is TRBV5-4 and J usage is TRBJ2-4, with 9 bases aligning to TRBD2. V was pared by 1 base and J by 0 bases, with 8 bases of the junction left unmatched. In germline, CDR1 is SGHNT, CDR2 YYREEE (reference sequence). The CDR3 is 18 amino acids. CDR3 in DNA: TGTGCCAGCAGCTTGAAGGTAGCGGGAGTGGTAGCCAAAAACATTCAGTACTTC. Its translation is CASSLKVAGVVAKNIQYF.

V is TRBV18 and J is TRBJ1-3; a possible D gene is TRBD1 (5 bases). The CDR3 is made up of 15 amino acids. Germline V gives CDR1 KGHSH, CDR2 LQKENI. Trimming cost V 1 base and J 3 bases, with 10 bases left between them. CDR3 region: CASSPRDQGGNTIYF. In DNA, the CDR3 is TGTGCCAGCTCACCACGGGATCAGGGTGGAAACACCATATATTTT.